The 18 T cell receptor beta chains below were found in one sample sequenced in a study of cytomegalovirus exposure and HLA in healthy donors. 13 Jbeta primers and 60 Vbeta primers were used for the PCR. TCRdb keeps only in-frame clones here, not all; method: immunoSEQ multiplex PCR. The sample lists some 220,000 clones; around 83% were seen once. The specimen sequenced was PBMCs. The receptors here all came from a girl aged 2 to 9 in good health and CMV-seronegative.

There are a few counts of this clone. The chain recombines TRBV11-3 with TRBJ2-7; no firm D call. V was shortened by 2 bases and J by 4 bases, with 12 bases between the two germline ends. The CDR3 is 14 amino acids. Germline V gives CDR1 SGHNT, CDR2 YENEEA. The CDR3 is CASSLLESLYEQYF. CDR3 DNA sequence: TGTGCCAGCAGCTTACTGGAGTCCCTTTACGAGCAGTACTTC.

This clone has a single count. The CDR3 DNA is TGTGCCAGCAGCGTACAGGGATTCTACGAGCAGTACTTC. It codes for CASSVQGFYEQYF. This chain joins TRBV7-2 and TRBJ2-7; a possible D gene is TRBD1 (6 bases). Germline V gene lookup returns CDR1 SGHTA and CDR2 FQGNSA. Trimming left V 5 bases short and J 3 bases short, with 11 bases between. The CDR3 contains 13 residues.

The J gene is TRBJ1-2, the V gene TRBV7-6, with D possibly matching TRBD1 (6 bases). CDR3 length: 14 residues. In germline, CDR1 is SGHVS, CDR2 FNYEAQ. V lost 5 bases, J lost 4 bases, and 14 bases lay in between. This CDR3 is CASSLDSSSYGYTF. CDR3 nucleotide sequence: TGTGCCAGCAGCCTGGACAGCTCGAGCTATGGCTACACCTTC.

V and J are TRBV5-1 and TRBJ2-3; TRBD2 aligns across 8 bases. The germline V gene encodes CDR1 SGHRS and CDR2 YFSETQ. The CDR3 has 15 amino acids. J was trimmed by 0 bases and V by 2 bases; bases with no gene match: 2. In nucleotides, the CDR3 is TGCGCCAGCAGCTTAACTAGCGGAAGCACAGATACGCAGTATTTT. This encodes CASSLTSGSTDTQYF.

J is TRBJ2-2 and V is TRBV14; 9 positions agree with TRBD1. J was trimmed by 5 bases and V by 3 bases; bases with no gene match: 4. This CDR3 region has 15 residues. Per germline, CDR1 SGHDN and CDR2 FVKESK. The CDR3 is CASSHGQGRTGELFF. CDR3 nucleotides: TGTGCCAGCAGCCACGGACAGGGGCGGACCGGGGAGCTGTTTTTT.

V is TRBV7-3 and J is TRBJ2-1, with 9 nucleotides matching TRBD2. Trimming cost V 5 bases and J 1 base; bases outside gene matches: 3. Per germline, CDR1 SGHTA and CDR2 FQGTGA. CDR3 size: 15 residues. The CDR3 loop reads CASSTLAGSYNEQFF. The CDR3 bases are TGTGCCAGCAGCACACTAGCGGGTTCCTACAATGAGCAGTTCTTC.

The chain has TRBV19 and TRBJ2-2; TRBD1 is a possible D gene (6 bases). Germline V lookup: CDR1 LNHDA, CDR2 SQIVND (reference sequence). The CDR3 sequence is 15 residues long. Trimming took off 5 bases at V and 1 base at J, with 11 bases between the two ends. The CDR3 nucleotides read TGTGCCAGTAGTTTACAGGGTAGGAACACCGGGGAGCTGTTTTTT. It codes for CASSLQGRNTGELFF.

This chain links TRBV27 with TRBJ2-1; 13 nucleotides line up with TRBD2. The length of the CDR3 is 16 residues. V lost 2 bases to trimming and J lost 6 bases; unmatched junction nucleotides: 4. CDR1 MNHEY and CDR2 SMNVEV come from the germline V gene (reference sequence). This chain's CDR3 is CASSLLWTSGGNEQFF. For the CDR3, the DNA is TGTGCCAGCAGTTTACTTTGGACTAGCGGGGGCAATGAGCAGTTCTTC.

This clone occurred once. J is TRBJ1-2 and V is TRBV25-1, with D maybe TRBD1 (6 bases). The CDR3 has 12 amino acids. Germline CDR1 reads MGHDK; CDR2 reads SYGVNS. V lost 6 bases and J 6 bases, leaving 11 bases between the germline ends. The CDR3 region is CASSTGRHGYTF. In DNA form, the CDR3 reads TGTGCCAGCAGCACAGGGCGCCATGGCTACACCTTC.

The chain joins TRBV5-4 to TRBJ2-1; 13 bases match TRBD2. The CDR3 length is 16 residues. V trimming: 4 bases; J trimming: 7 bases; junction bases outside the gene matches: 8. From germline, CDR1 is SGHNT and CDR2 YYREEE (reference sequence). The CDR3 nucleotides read TGTGCCAGCAGCACCCGGACTAGCGGGAGACGGAATGAGCAGTTCTTC. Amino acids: CASSTRTSGRRNEQFF. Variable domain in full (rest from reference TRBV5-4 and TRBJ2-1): ETGVTQSPTHLIKTRGQQVTLRCSSQSGHNTVSWYQQALGQGPQFIFQYYREEENGRGNFPPRFSGLQFPNYSSELNVNALELDDSALYLCASSTRTSGRRNEQFFGPGTRLTVL.

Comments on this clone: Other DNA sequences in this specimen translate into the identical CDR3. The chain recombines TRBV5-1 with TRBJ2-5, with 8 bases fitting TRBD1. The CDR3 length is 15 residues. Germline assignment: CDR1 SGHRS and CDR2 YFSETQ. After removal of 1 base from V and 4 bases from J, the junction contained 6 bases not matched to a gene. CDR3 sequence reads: CASSLPGTGGETQYF. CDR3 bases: TGCGCCAGCAGCTTGCCTGGGACAGGAGGAGAGACCCAGTACTTC.

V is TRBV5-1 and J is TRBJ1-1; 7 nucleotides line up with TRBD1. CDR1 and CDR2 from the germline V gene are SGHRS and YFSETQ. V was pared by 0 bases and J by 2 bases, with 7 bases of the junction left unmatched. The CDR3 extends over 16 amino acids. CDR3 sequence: CASSLAEQGENTEAFF. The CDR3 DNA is TGCGCCAGCAGCTTGGCCGAGCAGGGGGAAAACACTGAAGCTTTCTTT.

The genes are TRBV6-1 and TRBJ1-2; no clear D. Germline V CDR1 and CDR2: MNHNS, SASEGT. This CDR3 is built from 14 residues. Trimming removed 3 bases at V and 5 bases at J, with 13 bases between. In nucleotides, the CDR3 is TGTGCCAGCAGTGAGGGCATTCCGGTTTATGGCTACACCTTC. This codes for CASSEGIPVYGYTF.

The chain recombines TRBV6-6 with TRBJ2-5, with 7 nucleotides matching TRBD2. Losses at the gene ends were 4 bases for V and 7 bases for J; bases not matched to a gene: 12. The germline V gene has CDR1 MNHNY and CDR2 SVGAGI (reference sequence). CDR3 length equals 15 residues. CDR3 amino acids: CASSWIRLGGGTQYF. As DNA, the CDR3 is TGTGCCAGCAGTTGGATCCGCCTTGGGGGGGGGACCCAGTACTTC.

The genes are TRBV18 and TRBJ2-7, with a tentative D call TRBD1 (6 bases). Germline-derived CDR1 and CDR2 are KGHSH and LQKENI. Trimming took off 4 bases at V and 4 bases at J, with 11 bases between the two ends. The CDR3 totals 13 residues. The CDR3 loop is CASSQGQKYEQYF. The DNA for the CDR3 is TGTGCCAGCTCACAAGGACAGAAATACGAGCAGTACTTC.

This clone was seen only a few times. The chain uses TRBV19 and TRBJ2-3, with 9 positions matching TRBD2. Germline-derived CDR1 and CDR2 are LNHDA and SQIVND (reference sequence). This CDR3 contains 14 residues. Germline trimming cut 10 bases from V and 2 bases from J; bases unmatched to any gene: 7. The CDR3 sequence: CATNRGGVTDTQYF. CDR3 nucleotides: TGTGCCACCAATCGCGGGGGGGTCACAGATACGCAGTATTTT.

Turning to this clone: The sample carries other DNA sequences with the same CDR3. CDR3 nucleotide sequence: TGTGCCAGCAGCTTGATCCAGAACACCGGGGAGCTGTTTTTT. Translating gives CASSLIQNTGELFF. The chain carries TRBV5-6 and TRBJ2-2; D is undetermined. Deletions cut 1 base from V and 1 base from J, with 5 bases between. The CDR3 is 14 residues long. CDR1 is SGHDT, CDR2 YYEEEE, per germline.

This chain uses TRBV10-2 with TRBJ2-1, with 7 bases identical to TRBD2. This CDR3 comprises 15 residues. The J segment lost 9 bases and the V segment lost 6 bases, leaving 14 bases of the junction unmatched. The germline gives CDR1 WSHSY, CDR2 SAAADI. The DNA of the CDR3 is TGCGCCAGCAGGAAAGCGGGGCCAATAATGTCTGAGCAGTTCTTC. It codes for CASRKAGPIMSEQFF.